The sequence of this TCR beta chain was determined in a study of blood T cell repertoires in COVID-19. On the study more broadly: Italy, Spain and the United States were the sources of the convalescent and acute COVID-19 samples. T cells, B-cell-depleted T cells, or PBMCs supplied cDNA or gDNA.

The CDR3 is made up of 17 amino acids. The V gene end was trimmed by 8 bases and the J gene end by 2 bases; junction bases not matched to a gene: 17. Germline V gene data show CDR1 as PRHDT and CDR2 as FYEKMQ (reference sequence). Generated by immunoSEQ multiplex PCR, the TCRdb table keeps only in-frame clones and is missing some. The table has fewer than 300,000 clones, 88% seen once. The J gene is TRBJ1-1, the V gene TRBV13; the match to TRBD1 covers 7 bases. The sequenced sample consisted of peripheral blood. This TCR came from a woman aged 40 to 55 who had recovered from COVID-19. Here the CDR3 DNA reads TGTGCCAGCGCCGGGGCGGGCAGGGGGGAAACAAACACTGAAGCTTTCTTT. The encoded protein is CASAGAGRGETNTEAFF.